The sequence of this T cell receptor (beta chain) was determined in a study of T cell repertoires in cytomegalovirus infection (dated by TCRdb to about 2019). Concerning the study at large: Recently identified HLA-C-restricted CMV epitopes, whose presentation resists viral immunomodulation, were targeted by peptide stimulations together with well-studied HLA-B-restricted epitopes. Donor HLA type was relevant to the analysis, because carriage of CMV infection together with the matching HLA type was indicated by public TCR beta signatures.

The full study reports these points: The ex vivo response was dominated by HLA-C-restricted CMV-specific TCR beta clonotypes, and the single most frequent clonotype in two of eight donors was supplied by these HLA-C-restricted clonotypes. Carriers of CMV infection plus the relevant HLA type were discriminated by the cumulative frequency of public TCR beta family members in the study cohort and in an independent approximately 360-donor cohort.

As encoded in the germline V gene (reference sequence), CDR1 is MNHEY while CDR2 is SMNVEV. The CDR3 measures 13 amino acids from cysteine to phenylalanine. CDR3 DNA only is kept here, 39 bases in frame from base 1. Trimming takes 2 bases from V and 4 bases from J, and the germline ends sit 6 bases apart. The treatment or condition label on this specimen signifies: in vitro stimulation with specific CMV peptide epitopes to enrich CMV-specific T cells. In its sample, this clonotype was seen many times. Its antigen is currently not known. The sample holds no much larger clone one base away, and base qualities are not on file. The sequencer listed for this sample is Illumina HiSeq 1500. TCRdb passed the public sequencing reads through fastp at Q25 and MiXCR, retaining productive beta sequences. For every CDR3 protein sequence, its rows merge into one entry that carries the most common genes and DNA. Here the sample has approximately 120,000 distinct CDR3 sequences; about 28% occur a single time. Around 80% of the sample rests with the top ten.

The sequence is built from TRBV27 and TRBJ2-1; the D gene identity is not certain. This receptor was identified in a human donor in good health (CMV status not recorded). Some clones in this sample may be carry-over from other donors' samples. The sequencing used CD8+ T cells from cultured PBMCs, collected from culture after CMV antigen stimulation. The bases read TGTGCCAGCAGTTTAGGCAGGTACAATGAGCAGTTCTTC. This sequence encodes CASSLGRYNEQFF.